Following are 4 T cell receptor beta chains from one sample sequenced in a study of spatial heterogeneity in lung cancer. Time point reported: sample taken at primary tumor resection. Extraction of whole RNA from tumor, nontumor lung or frozen PBMC preceded unsorted sequencing. TCRdb ran MiXCR on the 5' RACE reads and lists one entry per CDR3 protein. Among about 22,000 distinct CDR3 sequences listed, around 4.5% were seen once. The sequencing here drew on PBMCs, taken at surgery. The receptors were sampled from a male donor with early-stage non-small cell lung cancer.

This clonotype was picked up many times. J is TRBJ1-6 and V is TRBV3-1; D unclear. Per germline, CDR1 LGHDT and CDR2 YNNKEL (reference sequence). Trimming shortened V by 4 bases and J by 8 bases, and 18 bases separated the two germline ends. The CDR3 loop spans 16 amino acids. For the CDR3, the DNA is TGTGCCAGCAGCCGGGAGGCTCGACCTCTTCATTCACCCCTCCACTTT. Translation: CASSREARPLHSPLHF. The whole variable domain, remainder taken from reference TRBV3-1 and TRBJ1-6, is DTAVSQTPKYLVTQMGNDKSIKCEQNLGHDTMYWYKQDSKKFLKIMFSYNNKELIINETVPNRFSPKSPDKAHLNLHINSLELGDSAVYFCASSREARPLHSPLHFGNGTRLTVT.

This clonotype was counted many times. The V gene is TRBV6-2 or TRBV6-3, the J gene TRBJ1-2; no firm D call. V was pared by 5 bases and J by 2 bases, with 15 bases between. CDR1 and CDR2 from the germline V gene are MNHEY and SVGEGT. This CDR3 comprises 15 residues. The CDR3 loop is CASSTIQSSNYGYTF. In DNA, the CDR3 is TGTGCCAGCAGTACTATACAGAGTTCCAACTATGGCTACACCTTC.

Ten or more counts support this clonotype. This rearrangement joins TRBV28 to TRBJ1-1; TRBD1 aligns across 8 bases. Germline trimming cut 8 bases from V and 3 bases from J; bases unmatched to any gene: 8. Germline lookup yields CDR1 MDHEN and CDR2 SYDVKM. The CDR3 contains 14 residues. This CDR3 is CASLRPQGDTEAFF. The CDR3 bases are TGTGCCAGCCTCCGCCCACAGGGGGACACTGAAGCTTTCTTT.

This clonotype is categorized as medium-sized (0.01 to 0.1%). J is TRBJ2-7 and V is TRBV6-5, with D hard to call. Trimming left V 7 bases short and J 7 bases short, with 23 bases between. The CDR3 has 15 amino acids. Per germline, CDR1 MNHEY and CDR2 SVGAGI. CDR3 bases: TGTGCCAGCACCAACCTCGCGAACCCCTTAGGGGAGCAGTACTTC. Translated: CASTNLANPLGEQYF.